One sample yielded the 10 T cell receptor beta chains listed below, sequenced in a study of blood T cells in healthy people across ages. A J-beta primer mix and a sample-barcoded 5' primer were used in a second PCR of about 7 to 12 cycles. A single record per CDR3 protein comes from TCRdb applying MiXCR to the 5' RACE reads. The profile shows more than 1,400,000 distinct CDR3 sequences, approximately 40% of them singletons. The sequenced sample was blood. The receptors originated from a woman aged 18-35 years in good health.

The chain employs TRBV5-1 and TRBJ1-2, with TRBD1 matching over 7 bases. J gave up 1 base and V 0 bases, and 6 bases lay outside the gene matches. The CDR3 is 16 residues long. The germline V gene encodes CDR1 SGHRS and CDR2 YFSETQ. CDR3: CASSLGENRGNYGYTF. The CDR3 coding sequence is TGCGCCAGCAGCTTGGGGGAGAACAGGGGTAACTATGGCTACACCTTC.

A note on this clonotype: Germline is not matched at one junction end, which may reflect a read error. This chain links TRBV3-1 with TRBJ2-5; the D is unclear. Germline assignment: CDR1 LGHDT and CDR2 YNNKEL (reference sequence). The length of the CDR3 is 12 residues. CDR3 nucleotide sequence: TGTGTCAGCAGTCAAGCTGACGGTATTCAGTACTTC. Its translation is CVSSQADGIQYF.

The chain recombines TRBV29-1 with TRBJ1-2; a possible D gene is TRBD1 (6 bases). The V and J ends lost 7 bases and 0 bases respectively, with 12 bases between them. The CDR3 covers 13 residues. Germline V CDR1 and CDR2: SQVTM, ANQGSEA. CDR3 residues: CSGEDSANYGYTF. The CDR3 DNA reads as TGCAGCGGTGAGGACAGCGCTAACTATGGCTACACCTTC. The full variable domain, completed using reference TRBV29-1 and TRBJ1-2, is SAVISQKPSRDICQRGTSLTIQCQVDSQVTMMFWYRQQPGQSLTLIATANQGSEATYESGFVIDKFPISRPNLTFSTLTVSNMSPEDSSIYLCSGEDSANYGYTFGSGTRLTVV.

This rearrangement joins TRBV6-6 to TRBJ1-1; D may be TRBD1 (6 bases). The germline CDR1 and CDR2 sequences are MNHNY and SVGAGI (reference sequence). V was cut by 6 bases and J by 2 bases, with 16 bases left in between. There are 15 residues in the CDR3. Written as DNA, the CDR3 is TGTGCCAGCAGGACTACAGGGAAAGCCAACACTGAAGCTTTCTTT. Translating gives CASRTTGKANTEAFF.

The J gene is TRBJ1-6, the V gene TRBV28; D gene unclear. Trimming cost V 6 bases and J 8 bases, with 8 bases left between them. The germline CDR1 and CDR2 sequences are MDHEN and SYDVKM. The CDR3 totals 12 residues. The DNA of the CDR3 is TGTGCCAGCAGCCCCATAGATTCACCCCTCCACTTT. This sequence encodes CASSPIDSPLHF.

The CDR3: CASSVTSGRIDTQYF. The CDR3 nucleotides are TGCGCCAGCAGCGTGACTAGCGGGAGAATAGATACGCAGTATTTT. The chain couples TRBV5-1 to TRBJ2-3, with 12 bases lining up with TRBD2. Germline V gives CDR1 SGHRS, CDR2 YFSETQ. The ends lost 4 bases at V and 5 bases at J; junction bases unmatched: 5. The CDR3 contains 15 residues.

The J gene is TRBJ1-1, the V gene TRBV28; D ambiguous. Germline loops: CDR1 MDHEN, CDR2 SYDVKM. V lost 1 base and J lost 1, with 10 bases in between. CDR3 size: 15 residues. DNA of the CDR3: TGTGCCAGCAGTTTATTAAGATTCAAGAACACTGAAGCTTTCTTT. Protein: CASSLLRFKNTEAFF.

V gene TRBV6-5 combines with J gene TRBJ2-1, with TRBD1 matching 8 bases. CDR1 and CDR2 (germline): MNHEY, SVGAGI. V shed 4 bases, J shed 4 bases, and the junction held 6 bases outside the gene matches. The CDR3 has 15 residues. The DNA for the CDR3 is TGTGCCAGCAGTTCCGGACAGGGTCCTTACAATGAGCAGTTCTTC. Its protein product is CASSSGQGPYNEQFF.

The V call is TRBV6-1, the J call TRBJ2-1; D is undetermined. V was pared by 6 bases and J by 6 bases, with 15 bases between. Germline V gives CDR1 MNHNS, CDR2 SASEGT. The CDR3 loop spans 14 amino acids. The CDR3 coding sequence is TGTGCCAGCAGCTCCTCTTTAGAATGCAATGAGCAGTTCTTC. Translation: CASSSSLECNEQFF.

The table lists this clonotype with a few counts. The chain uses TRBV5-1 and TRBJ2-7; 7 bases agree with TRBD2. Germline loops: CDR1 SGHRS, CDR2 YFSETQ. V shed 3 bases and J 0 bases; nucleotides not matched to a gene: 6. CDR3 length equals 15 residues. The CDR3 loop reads CASSSDGGSSYEQYF. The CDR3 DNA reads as TGCGCCAGCAGCTCTGATGGCGGGAGCTCCTACGAGCAGTACTTC.